These 7 T cell receptor beta chains came from one sample sequenced in a study of blood T cell repertoires in COVID-19. Measured with immunoSEQ multiplex PCR; TCRdb has only the in-frame clones, and not every one. Among around 400,000 clones listed, around 87% were seen once. Sequencing input: peripheral blood. Receptors were obtained from a woman aged 55-69 years with COVID-19, enrolled during active disease.

This sequence joins TRBV4-1 and TRBJ1-5, with D uncertain. This CDR3 is 16 amino acids long. The germline V gene encodes CDR1 MGHRA and CDR2 YSYEKL. V shed 1 base and J shed 10 bases, with 20 bases lying between them. The CDR3 reads CASSQGEGIYPYPQHF. The DNA of the CDR3 is TGCGCCAGCAGCCAAGGAGAGGGAATCTACCCTTATCCCCAGCATTTT.

V usage is TRBV6-1 and J usage is TRBJ1-5, with D tentatively TRBD1 (6 bases). The CDR3 contains 15 residues. Looked up from germline, CDR1 is MNHNS and CDR2 is SASEGT. Trimming left V 2 bases short and J 7 bases short, with 15 bases between. The CDR3 DNA reads TGTGCCAGCAGTGAATTAGTGGGGGCACGACAGCCCCAGCATTTT. It is translated as CASSELVGARQPQHF.

The V call is TRBV5-5, the J call TRBJ2-5, with 7 positions matching TRBD1. Germline CDR1 reads SGHKS; CDR2 reads YYEKEE (reference sequence). CDR3 size: 16 residues. J lost 5 bases, V lost 4 bases, and 14 bases had no gene match. Here the CDR3 reads CASSQSGTADLETQYF. DNA for the CDR3: TGTGCCAGCAGCCAATCCGGGACAGCGGATTTGGAGACCCAGTACTTC.

The chain employs TRBV2 and TRBJ2-4; D is uncertain. The germline gives CDR1 SNHLY, CDR2 FYNNEI. The CDR3 sequence is 13 residues long. V was clipped by 4 bases and J by 8 bases, with 12 bases between them. CDR3 bases: TGTGCCAGCAGTGTTGGAGTGGTAGACATTCAGTACTTC. This translates into CASSVGVVDIQYF.

The sample holds one count of this clone. This chain links TRBV19 with TRBJ1-2; no definite D call. CDR3 length equals 10 residues. Germline CDR1 reads LNHDA; CDR2 reads SQIVND (reference sequence). V was cut by 8 bases and J by 4 bases, with 5 bases left in between. CDR3 amino acids: CASYSYGYTF. Here the CDR3 DNA reads TGTGCCAGTTATAGCTATGGCTACACCTTC.

The CDR3 reads CASSYREPYYGYTF. In DNA form, the CDR3 reads TGTGCCAGCAGTTACAGAGAACCATACTATGGCTACACCTTC. The rearrangement uses TRBV6-5 and TRBJ1-2; D is ambiguous. Germline V gene data show CDR1 as MNHEY and CDR2 as SVGAGI. The CDR3 spans 14 residues. V gave up 2 bases and J gave up 3 bases, with 10 bases separating them.

The V gene is TRBV5-1, the J gene TRBJ1-1; D remains unclear. This CDR3 comprises 14 residues. Germline V gives CDR1 SGHRS, CDR2 YFSETQ. V gave up 2 bases and J gave up 2 bases, with 10 bases separating them. As DNA, the CDR3 is TGCGCCAGCAGCTTCCCGACACTCAACACTGAAGCTTTCTTT. This sequence encodes CASSFPTLNTEAFF. Full variable domain (remainder filled in from reference TRBV5-1 and TRBJ1-1): KAGVTQTPRYLIKTRGQQVTLSCSPISGHRSVSWYQQTPGQGLQFLFEYFSETQRNKGNFPGRFSGRQFSNSRSEMNVSTLELGDSALYLCASSFPTLNTEAFFGQGTRLTVV.